This TCR beta chain was found in a study of T cell repertoires in cytomegalovirus infection. Study-wide context: Matching HLA type and CMV infection were both indicated by public TCR beta signatures. Study-wide findings and caveats: In two of eight donors, the top clonotype was HLA-C-restricted CMV-specific.

On this clonotype itself: Its antigen is undetermined.

TCRdb redid the calling of the reads with MiXCR, one entry per CDR3 protein. Found here are about 920,000 distinct CDR3 sequences, around 30% of them singletons; the top ten hold 11% to 15%. This specimen consisted of cultured CD8+ T cells from PBMCs, obtained from culture after CMV antigen stimulation. The receptor was derived from a human donor in good health (CMV status not recorded). Some clones in this sample may be carry-over from other donors' samples.

The CDR3 reads CSARGGGGPKNEQFF. The CDR3 DNA reads TGCAGTGCTAGAGGGGGCGGGGGGCCGAAAAATGAGCAGTTCTTC. The chain has TRBV20-1 and TRBJ2-1, with 8 bases matching TRBD2. With V trimmed by 1 base and J by 7 bases, 9 bases remained unmatched. CDR3 length: 15 amino acids. Germline-derived CDR1 and CDR2 are DFQATT and SNEGSKA (reference sequence).